This T cell receptor beta chain derives from a study of neoadjuvant anti-PD-1 for oral cavity cancer. Study context: Patients without progression received a fourth nivolumab dose around day 43, then surgical resection on days 50-56.

Time point denoted: after neoadjuvant nivolumab, at surgical resection. CDR1 MNHEY and CDR2 SMNVEV come from the germline V gene (reference sequence). With 4 bases removed from V and 2 bases from J, the gap between germline ends came to 14 bases. The CDR3 covers 16 residues. This table comes from immunoSEQ multiplex PCR, and its TCRdb copy is limited to in-frame clones, with some not included. In the table there are 73,000 or so clones, more than 75% of which are singletons. This clonotype was sampled from a person aged 35-79 years with oral cavity squamous cell carcinoma. The J gene is TRBJ2-2, the V gene TRBV27, with D unresolved. The material was PBMCs, obtained after nivolumab (anti-PD-1) treatment. The CDR3 protein is CASSSNYRENTGELFF. The CDR3 DNA sequence: TGTGCCAGCAGTTCCAATTACAGAGAAAACACCGGGGAGCTGTTTTTT.